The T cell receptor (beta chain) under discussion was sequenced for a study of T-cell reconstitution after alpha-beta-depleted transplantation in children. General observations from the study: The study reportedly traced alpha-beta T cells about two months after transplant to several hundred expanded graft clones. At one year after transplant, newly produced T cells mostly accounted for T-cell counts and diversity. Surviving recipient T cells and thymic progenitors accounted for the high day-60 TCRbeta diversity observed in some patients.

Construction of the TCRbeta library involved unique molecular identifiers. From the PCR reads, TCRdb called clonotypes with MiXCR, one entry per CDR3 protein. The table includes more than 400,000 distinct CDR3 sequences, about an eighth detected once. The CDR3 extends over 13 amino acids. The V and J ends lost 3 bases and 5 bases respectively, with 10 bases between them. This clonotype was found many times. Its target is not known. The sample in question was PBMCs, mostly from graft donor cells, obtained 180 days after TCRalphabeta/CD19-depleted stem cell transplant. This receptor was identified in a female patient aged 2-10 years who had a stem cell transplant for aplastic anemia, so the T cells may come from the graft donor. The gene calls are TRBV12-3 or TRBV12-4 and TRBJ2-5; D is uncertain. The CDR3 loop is CASSFGPPETQYF. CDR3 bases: TGTGCCAGCAGTTTTGGACCACCGGAGACCCAGTACTTC.